The 26 T cell receptor beta chains below come from one sample, sequenced in a study of cytomegalovirus exposure and HLA in healthy donors. In the PCR, 60 Vbeta and 13 Jbeta primers were used. Sequencing used immunoSEQ multiplex PCR; TCRdb keeps in-frame clones, though not all of them. The sample table includes around 200,000 clones. The material sequenced was PBMCs. These receptors all come from a woman aged 18-29 years in good health and CMV-seropositive.

The V call is TRBV5-1, the J call TRBJ2-7; D might be TRBD1 (6 bases). The V gene's germline CDR1 is SGHRS and CDR2 YFSETQ. The CDR3 has 15 residues. Trimming removed 4 bases from V and 2 bases from J, with 16 bases in between. The CDR3 region is CASSRGEGDTYEQYF. In DNA, the CDR3 is TGCGCCAGCAGCCGTGGCGAGGGGGATACCTACGAGCAGTACTTC. The variable domain in full, completed from reference TRBV5-1 and TRBJ2-7, reads KAGVTQTPRYLIKTRGQQVTLSCSPISGHRSVSWYQQTPGQGLQFLFEYFSETQRNKGNFPGRFSGRQFSNSRSEMNVSTLELGDSALYLCASSRGEGDTYEQYFGPGTRLTVT.

The chain combines TRBV5-4 with TRBJ1-1; tentatively, D is TRBD1 (6 bases). Germline CDR1 is SGHNT and CDR2 is YYREEE (reference sequence). V lost 9 bases, J lost 1 base, and 13 bases lay in between. The CDR3 spans 13 residues. CDR3 loop: CATETGRNTEAFF. CDR3 nucleotide sequence: TGTGCCACCGAGACAGGAAGGAACACTGAAGCTTTCTTT.

The V gene is TRBV5-1, the J gene TRBJ1-1; 9 bases match TRBD1. Germline V gives CDR1 SGHRS, CDR2 YFSETQ. Germline trimming cut 4 bases from V and 3 bases from J; bases unmatched to any gene: 10. The CDR3 runs to 16 residues. The CDR3 loop is CASSPWGQGIYTEAFF. In DNA form, the CDR3 reads TGCGCCAGCAGCCCTTGGGGACAGGGAATATACACTGAAGCTTTCTTT.

V and J are TRBV27 and TRBJ1-1; D is uncertain. The CDR3 totals 12 residues. V lost 5 bases to trimming and J lost 4 bases, with 8 bases between them. Germline values: CDR1 MNHEY, CDR2 SMNVEV (reference sequence). CDR3 nucleotide sequence: TGTGCCAGCAGTAGACCTAGCACTGAAGCTTTCTTT. Its protein is CASSRPSTEAFF.

The J gene is TRBJ1-5, the V gene TRBV6-6, with TRBD1 identical over 9 bases. CDR3 size: 16 residues. Germline V gene lookup returns CDR1 MNHNY and CDR2 SVGAGI (reference sequence). V dropped 6 bases and J dropped 6; count of bases not matched to a gene: 12. The CDR3 bases are TGTGCCAGCAGCCGCCGGGACAGGGCGTGGAGTCAGCCCCAGCATTTT. Translated, it gives CASSRRDRAWSQPQHF.

The chain recombines TRBV30 with TRBJ2-1; TRBD2 matches 7 bases. This CDR3 has 13 residues. CDR1 and CDR2 from the germline V gene are GTSNPN and SVGIG (reference sequence). V trimming: 2 bases; J trimming: 3 bases; junction bases outside the gene matches: 1. The CDR3 loop reads CAWSRDYYNEQFF. The CDR3 DNA reads as TGTGCCTGGAGTCGGGACTACTACAATGAGCAGTTCTTC.

The chain carries TRBV11-3 and TRBJ2-1; 13 bases match TRBD2. From germline, CDR1 is SGHNT and CDR2 YENEEA. Trimming at V came to 5 bases and at J to 6 bases, leaving 10 bases not matched to a gene. The CDR3 is 17 amino acids. The CDR3 DNA reads as TGTGCCAGCAGCCCTTTTCCGGGACTAGCGGGAAGCAATGAGCAGTTCTTC. Translated: CASSPFPGLAGSNEQFF.

The CDR3: CASSPEAWRQGQETQYF. CDR3 coding DNA: TGCGCCAGCAGCCCAGAAGCGTGGCGGCAGGGCCAAGAGACCCAGTACTTC. The V gene is TRBV4-1, the J gene TRBJ2-5, with D perhaps TRBD1 (5 bases). The CDR3 runs to 17 residues. V lost 4 bases to trimming and J lost 1 base, with 19 bases between them. The germline gives CDR1 MGHRA, CDR2 YSYEKL.

This chain connects TRBV5-1 to TRBJ1-1; a possible D gene is TRBD1 (5 bases). This CDR3 contains 16 residues. Germline V gives CDR1 SGHRS, CDR2 YFSETQ. Trimming took off 4 bases at V and 0 bases at J, with 16 bases between the two ends. The CDR3 DNA is TGCGCCAGCAGCATAGACAGAGCCTCAATGAACACTGAAGCTTTCTTT. Translated, it gives CASSIDRASMNTEAFF.

The genes are TRBV4-3 and TRBJ1-1; maybe TRBD1 (5 bases). CDR1 is LGHNA and CDR2 is YSLEER in the germline V gene. V dropped 4 bases and J dropped 8 bases, with 17 bases sitting between them. The CDR3 totals 14 residues. The chain's CDR3 is CASSPTDLDAEAFF. In DNA, the CDR3 is TGCGCCAGCAGCCCGACAGACCTGGACGCCGAAGCTTTCTTT.

V usage is TRBV7-8 and J usage is TRBJ1-3; unclear D gene. Germline V CDR1 and CDR2: SGHVS, FQNEAQ. V dropped 5 bases and J dropped 3 bases, with 2 bases sitting between them. The CDR3 runs to 11 residues. CDR3 DNA sequence: TGTGCCAGCAGCCGTGGAAACACCATATATTTT. Protein: CASSRGNTIYF.

Of note for this clone: The conserved closing phenylalanine or tryptophan is absent in this CDR3, likely reflecting a read error. Because the CDR3's place on the DNA is in doubt, the DNA is left out and the CDR3 is given as listed by TCRdb. The rearrangement uses TRBV5-8 and TRBJ1-1; TRBD1 was called by the table and not checked on the DNA. Germline V CDR1 and CDR2: SGHTS, YDEGEE. 8 amino acids form the CDR3, both terminal residues included. The CDR3 sequence is CASSLLGA.

The chain couples TRBV12-5 to TRBJ1-5, with no clear D. The V gene lost 1 base and the J gene lost 7 bases, with 8 bases spanning the gap. This CDR3 contains 13 residues. CDR1 and CDR2 from the germline V gene are LGHNT and FRNRAP. The chain's CDR3 is CASGLDSFQPQHF. DNA of the CDR3: TGTGCTAGTGGTTTGGACTCATTCCAGCCCCAGCATTTT.

The rearrangement links TRBV4-1 to TRBJ2-4, with TRBD1 matching over 7 bases. Germline trimming cut 4 bases from V and 2 bases from J; bases unmatched to any gene: 5. CDR3 length equals 15 residues. Looked up from germline, CDR1 is MGHRA and CDR2 is YSYEKL. CDR3 region: CASSPADRSKNIQYF. The CDR3 DNA reads as TGCGCCAGCAGCCCCGCGGACAGGTCCAAAAACATTCAGTACTTC.

The chain uses TRBV11-2 and TRBJ1-4, with D possibly being TRBD1 (6 bases). CDR3 length: 14 amino acids. The V gene lost 5 bases and the J gene lost 6 bases, with 13 bases spanning the gap. In germline, CDR1 is SGHAT, CDR2 FQNNGV. This CDR3 reads CASSLQGGYEKLFF. The CDR3 nucleotides are TGTGCCAGCAGCCTACAGGGAGGGTATGAAAAACTGTTTTTT. Looking up the rest from reference TRBV11-2 and TRBJ1-4 gives the full variable domain: EAGVAQSPRYKIIEKRQSVAFWCNPISGHATLYWYQQILGQGPKLLIQFQNNGVVDDSQLPKDRFSAERLKGVDSTLKIQPAKLEDSAVYLCASSLQGGYEKLFFGSGTQLSVL.

The rearrangement links TRBV7-9 to TRBJ2-2, with 9 bases that match TRBD2. CDR3 length: 16 residues. Germline V gene data show CDR1 as SEHNR and CDR2 as FQNEAQ (reference sequence). Germline trimming cut 3 bases from V and 2 bases from J; bases unmatched to any gene: 4. CDR3 sequence reads: CASSLRGRENTGELFF. CDR3 nucleotide sequence: TGTGCCAGCAGCTTGCGCGGGAGGGAAAACACCGGGGAGCTGTTTTTT.

The gene calls are TRBV10-3 and TRBJ1-4; TRBD1 matches 7 bases. Germline CDR1 ENHRY, CDR2 SYGVKD. Trimming took 5 bases from V and 3 from J; bases not matched to a gene: 3. This CDR3 is 14 amino acids long. This CDR3 is CAISPGQANEKLFF. DNA of the CDR3: TGTGCCATCAGTCCCGGACAGGCTAATGAAAAACTGTTTTTT.

The chain couples TRBV5-8 to TRBJ2-1; 14 bases are shared with TRBD2. The CDR3 runs to 15 residues. Germline V gives CDR1 SGHTS, CDR2 YDEGEE. Trimming at V came to 4 bases and at J to 8 bases, leaving 5 bases not matched to a gene. The DNA for the CDR3 is TGTGCCAGCAGCCCGGGACTAGCGGGAGTATATGAGCAGTTCTTC. Its translation: CASSPGLAGVYEQFF.

This chain uses TRBV6-6 with TRBJ1-5; tentatively, D is TRBD1 (5 bases). CDR3 length: 15 residues. Per germline, CDR1 MNHNY and CDR2 SVGAGI (reference sequence). Trimming stripped 2 bases from V and 3 bases from J, with 11 bases between. CDR3 protein: CASSYKARDNQPQHF. The CDR3, as DNA: TGTGCCAGCAGTTACAAGGCCAGGGACAATCAGCCCCAGCATTTT.

The rearrangement joins TRBV30 to TRBJ2-3, with TRBD2 identical over 12 bases. Germline CDR1 and CDR2: GTSNPN and SVGIG (reference sequence). J lost 6 bases, V lost 3 bases, and 4 bases had no gene match. This CDR3 spans 14 amino acids. DNA for the CDR3: TGTGCCTGGAGAACCGGGACTAGCGGGGATACGCAGTATTTT. Amino acid sequence: CAWRTGTSGDTQYF.

J is TRBJ2-1 and V is TRBV18; 8 bases map to TRBD2. Germline V gives CDR1 KGHSH, CDR2 LQKENI. The CDR3 is made up of 15 amino acids. The V segment lost 9 bases and the J segment 3 bases; nucleotides outside the gene matches: 10. CDR3 sequence reads: CASSRLALNYNEQFF. CDR3 DNA sequence: TGTGCCAGTTCCAGACTAGCGTTGAACTACAATGAGCAGTTCTTC.

This chain links TRBV5-1 with TRBJ2-6, with D perhaps TRBD2 (5 bases). Germline-derived CDR1 and CDR2 are SGHRS and YFSETQ. The CDR3 contains 15 residues. Trimming removed 7 bases from V and 2 bases from J, with 13 bases in between. In DNA form, the CDR3 reads TGCGCCAGCGGCACTAGTGTCCCTGGGGCCAACGTCCTGACTTTC. Protein: CASGTSVPGANVLTF.

The rearrangement joins TRBV6-4 to TRBJ1-2, with a weak D call TRBD1 (6 bases). V lost 4 bases and J 8 bases, leaving 14 bases between the germline ends. The CDR3 runs 13 residues. CDR1 and CDR2 from the germline V gene are MRHNA and SNTAGT. The CDR3 here is CASSAQGLGGYTF. CDR3 nucleotides: TGTGCCAGCAGTGCACAGGGCCTTGGGGGCTACACCTTC.

This chain connects TRBV2 to TRBJ2-2, with a tentative D call TRBD1 (6 bases). The CDR3 runs 13 residues. The V and J ends lost 7 bases and 4 bases respectively, with 10 bases between them. Germline V gives CDR1 SNHLY, CDR2 FYNNEI. The CDR3 region is CASKTGTTGELFF. DNA for the CDR3: TGTGCCAGCAAAACAGGGACCACCGGGGAGCTGTTTTTT.

As concerns this clone: Distinct nucleotide sequences in the sample also encode this CDR3. The gene calls are TRBV7-2 and TRBJ1-1; a weak D match, TRBD1 (6 bases). CDR3 length: 14 residues. Germline values: CDR1 SGHTA, CDR2 FQGNSA. V lost 3 bases, J lost 0 bases, and 8 bases lay in between. The CDR3 loop is CASSLAGVNTEAFF. CDR3 sequence (DNA): TGTGCCAGCAGCTTGGCAGGGGTGAACACTGAAGCTTTCTTT.

The chain joins TRBV2 to TRBJ2-3; TRBD2 matches 7 bases. The germline V gene encodes CDR1 SNHLY and CDR2 FYNNEI. This CDR3 comprises 17 residues. V gave up 4 bases and J gave up 4 bases; unmatched junction bases: 14. The CDR3 nucleotides are TGTGCCAGCAGTGTTGAGCGGAGGTGGGGAGGGCCAGATACGCAGTATTTT. Protein: CASSVERRWGGPDTQYF.